These T cell receptor beta chains were read from a single sample in a study of immune characteristics of hereditary and idiopathic chronic pancreatitis. Generated by immunoSEQ multiplex PCR, the TCRdb table keeps only in-frame clones and is missing some. The table includes roughly 2,000 clones, 77% detected once. Specimen: pancreas tissue with idiopathic chronic pancreatitis. These receptors were taken from a human donor with chronic pancreatitis. The CDR3 runs from the conserved cysteine through the conserved F or W. A D gene is named only where the DNA matches it firmly. Clone size is stated in some rows and not others, as once, few, many or a class when expanded.

clone_size	d_call	j_call	v_call	cdr3_aa	cdr3_nt
NA	TRBD1	TRBJ2-1	TRBV6-5	CASSRRTGPYNEQFF	TGTGCCAGCAGCAGACGGACAGGCCCCTACAATGAGCAGTTCTTC
NA	NA	TRBJ1-1	TRBV11-3	CASSWTGNTEAFF	TGTGCCAGCAGCTGGACGGGGAACACTGAAGCTTTCTTT
few	TRBD2	TRBJ2-5	TRBV6-5	CASSSGGASFQYF	TGTGCCAGCAGTAGCGGGGGGGCCAGTTTTCAGTACTTC
NA	NA	TRBJ2-3	TRBV4-1	CASSQEDSDTQYF	TGCGCCAGCAGCCAAGAAGACTCAGATACGCAGTATTTT
NA	NA	TRBJ1-1	TRBV6-2/TRBV6-3	CASSFTGQINTEAFF	TGTGCCAGCAGCTTTACAGGGCAGATCAACACTGAAGCTTTCTTT
NA	TRBD1	TRBJ1-3	TRBV7-8	CASSARTGGSGNTIYF	TGTGCCAGCAGCGCCAGGACAGGGGGCTCTGGAAACACCATATATTTT
NA	NA	TRBJ2-1	TRBV9	CASSVDPLPSDEQFF	TGTGCCAGCAGCGTAGACCCTCTTCCGTCCGATGAGCAGTTCTTC
NA	NA	TRBJ1-3	TRBV2	CASRSGVSGNTIYF	TGTGCCAGCAGATCGGGGGTATCGGGAAACACCATATATTTT
NA	NA	TRBJ2-6	TRBV5-8	CASSSQGYSGANVLTF	TGTGCCAGCAGCTCTCAGGGTTACTCTGGGGCCAACGTCCTGACTTTC
NA	NA	TRBJ2-3	TRBV2	CASSDLRPGGLSTDTQYF	TGTGCCAGCAGTGACCTTCGCCCCGGGGGCCTTAGCACAGATACGCAGTATTTT
NA	TRBD1	TRBJ1-5	TRBV19	CASSNLTGNQPQHF	TGTGCCAGTAGTAACCTGACAGGGAATCAGCCCCAGCATTTT
NA	NA	TRBJ1-1	TRBV7-9	CASSPGGGAWTEAFF	TGTGCCAGCAGCCCTGGTGGGGGGGCTTGGACTGAAGCTTTCTTT
NA	TRBD2	TRBJ2-7	TRBV9	CASSVTSVIASEQYF	TGTGCCAGCAGCGTCACTAGCGTAATCGCCAGCGAGCAGTACTTC
few	NA	TRBJ2-3	TRBV7-2	CASSSARLPTYTQYF	TGTGCCAGCAGCTCCGCCCGGCTACCTACCTATACGCAGTATTTT
NA	NA	TRBJ1-4	TRBV16	CASSQSGGSGKLFF	TGTGCCAGCAGCCAATCGGGGGGATCCGGAAAACTGTTTTTT
NA	NA	TRBJ2-3	TRBV10-3	CAIRTGFDTDTQYF	TGTGCCATCAGGACCGGGTTCGACACAGATACGCAGTATTTT
NA	NA	TRBJ2-2	TRBV7-7	CASSPTGTYTGELFF	TGTGCCAGCAGCCCTACCGGGACTTACACCGGGGAGCTGTTTTTT
once	TRBD2	TRBJ2-3	TRBV18	CASPWTSGTSGRADTQYF	TGTGCCAGCCCATGGACTTCCGGGACTAGCGGCCGCGCGGATACGCAGTATTTT
NA	NA	TRBJ2-1	TRBV9	CASSVGTWNEQFF	TGTGCCAGCAGCGTAGGGACTTGGAATGAGCAGTTCTTC
NA	NA	TRBJ2-5	TRBV27	CASSPTAQETQYF	TGTGCCAGCAGTCCAACGGCCCAAGAGACCCAGTACTTC
NA	NA	TRBJ2-7	TRBV5-6	CASSLWGRDSYEQYF	TGTGCCAGCAGCTTGTGGGGCAGGGATTCCTACGAGCAGTACTTC
NA	NA	TRBJ1-2	TRBV6-6	CASSPSTNYGYTF	TGTGCCAGCAGTCCCTCTACTAACTATGGCTACACCTTC
NA	NA	TRBJ2-1	TRBV7-3	CASSLSGGPGIEQFF	TGTGCCAGCAGCTTATCTGGGGGACCTGGGATTGAGCAGTTCTTC
NA	TRBD2	TRBJ2-5	TRBV2	CASSELAGVPETQYF	TGTGCCAGCAGTGAACTAGCGGGAGTCCCAGAGACCCAGTACTTC
NA	NA	TRBJ2-5	TRBV27	CASKRETQYF	TGTGCCAGCAAGCGAGAGACCCAGTACTTC
once	NA	TRBJ2-7	TRBV29-1	CSVEDPLTYEQYF	TGCAGCGTTGAAGATCCCCTAACCTACGAGCAGTACTTC
NA	NA	TRBJ1-6	TRBV3-1/TRBV3-2	CASSQGRNSPLHF	TGTGCCAGCAGCCAGGGCCGCAATTCACCCCTCCACTTT
NA	NA	TRBJ2-5	TRBV6-2/TRBV6-3	CASSKEGWKTQYF	TGTGCCAGCAGCAAAGAGGGTTGGAAGACCCAGTACTTC
NA	TRBD1	TRBJ2-5	TRBV4-1	CASSHSGTGQETQYF	TGCGCCAGCAGCCATTCAGGGACAGGGCAAGAGACCCAGTACTTC
once	TRBD1	TRBJ2-1	TRBV5-6	CASSSGQSTNEQFF	TGTGCCAGCAGCTCGGGACAGAGTACCAATGAGCAGTTCTTC
NA	NA	TRBJ1-3	TRBV7-9	CASSLVVSSSGNTIYF	TGTGCCAGCAGCTTAGTAGTCTCGAGCTCTGGAAACACCATATATTTT
NA	TRBD1	TRBJ1-1	TRBV30	CAWTGGYNTEAFF	TGTGCCTGGACAGGGGGCTATAACACTGAAGCTTTCTTT
once	NA	TRBJ2-1	TRBV6-5	CASRRGRPLNEQFF	TGTGCCAGCAGACGGGGCAGGCCCCTCAATGAGCAGTTCTTC
NA	NA	TRBJ1-1	TRBV6-2/TRBV6-3	CASSLGTEAFF	TGTGCCAGCAGTCTGGGCACTGAAGCTTTCTTT
NA	NA	TRBJ1-6	TRBV3-1/TRBV3-2	CASSQALNSPLHF	TGTGCCAGCAGCCAAGCTCTTAATTCACCCCTCCACTTT
NA	TRBD1	TRBJ1-3	TRBV29-1	CSVGWTGAGNTIYF	TGCAGCGTCGGCTGGACAGGGGCTGGAAACACCATATATTTT
NA	NA	TRBJ1-4	TRBV6-5	CASTTGLREKLFF	TGTGCCAGCACAACAGGGCTGAGGGAAAAACTGTTTTTT
once	NA	TRBJ1-2	TRBV28	CASCSSWQGHYGYTF	TGTGCCAGTTGTAGTTCGTGGCAGGGGCACTATGGCTACACCTTC
NA	NA	TRBJ1-1	TRBV25-1	CASRRGNTEAFF	TGTGCCAGCCGCCGGGGGAACACTGAAGCTTTCTTT
large	NA	TRBJ2-1	TRBV9	CASSVVQGYNEQFF	TGTGCCAGCAGCGTAGTGCAGGGCTACAATGAGCAGTTCTTC
few	NA	TRBJ1-4	TRBV7-6	CASSLEAGHNEKLFF	TGTGCCAGCAGCTTAGAAGCGGGGCATAATGAAAAACTGTTTTTT
NA	NA	TRBJ2-3	TRBV7-9	CASSLIEGHTQYF	TGTGCCAGCAGCTTGATCGAGGGACATACGCAGTATTTT
NA	NA	TRBJ2-1	TRBV5-4	CASTLPGQLRNEQFF	TGTGCCAGCACTCTTCCTGGGCAGTTGAGGAATGAGCAGTTCTTC
few	TRBD1	TRBJ1-2	TRBV6-5	CASSYGRGNYGYTF	TGTGCCAGCAGTTATGGCAGGGGGAACTATGGCTACACCTTC
NA	TRBD2	TRBJ2-1	TRBV7-9	CASTLSTFQVTSGSRNEQFF	TGTGCCAGCACCCTGTCAACCTTCCAAGTGACTAGCGGGAGTCGGAATGAGCAGTTCTTC
NA	NA	TRBJ1-1	TRBV27	CASSFGQKAFF	TGTGCCAGCAGTTTCGGACAGAAAGCTTTCTTT
NA	TRBD2	TRBJ2-1	TRBV4-3	CASSRAGGSYNEQFF	TGCGCCAGCAGCCGGGCGGGGGGGTCGTACAATGAGCAGTTCTTC
NA	NA	TRBJ2-7	TRBV3-1/TRBV3-2	CASSIGRGGYEQYF	TGTGCCAGCAGCATTGGAAGGGGGGGGTACGAGCAGTACTTC
NA	TRBD1	TRBJ1-4	TRBV5-4	CASSPDRGEPGSYEKLFF	TGTGCCAGCAGCCCGGACAGGGGCGAACCCGGCAGTTACGAAAAACTGTTTTTT
NA	NA	TRBJ2-3	TRBV9	CASSVLLEADTQYF	TGTGCCAGCAGCGTACTCCTAGAGGCAGATACGCAGTATTTT
NA	NA	TRBJ2-1	TRBV19	CASSIQGSSYNEQFF	TGTGCCAGTAGTATTCAGGGGAGCTCCTACAATGAGCAGTTCTTC
NA	NA	TRBJ1-2	TRBV5-8	CASSIGQSFVYGYTF	TGTGCCAGCAGCATTGGACAGAGTTTCGTCTATGGCTACACCTTC
NA	TRBD2	TRBJ2-3	TRBV30	CACPRTSGGAQDTQYF	TGTGCCTGTCCCAGGACTAGCGGGGGGGCCCAAGATACGCAGTATTTT
NA	NA	TRBJ2-1	TRBV12-3/TRBV12-4	CASSLSPVVEQFF	TGTGCCAGCAGTTTATCTCCCGTGGTTGAGCAGTTCTTC
NA	TRBD1	TRBJ1-5	TRBV28	CASSPGTGVNQPQHF	TGTGCCAGCAGTCCCGGGACAGGGGTAAATCAGCCCCAGCATTTT
NA	TRBD2	TRBJ2-3	TRBV27	CASSLFAGGLSTDTQYF	TGTGCCAGCAGTTTATTTGCGGGGGGACTTAGCACAGATACGCAGTATTTT
NA	NA	TRBJ2-2	TRBV2	CASSESRGGGELFF	TGTGCCAGCAGTGAATCCAGGGGTGGCGGGGAGCTGTTTTTT